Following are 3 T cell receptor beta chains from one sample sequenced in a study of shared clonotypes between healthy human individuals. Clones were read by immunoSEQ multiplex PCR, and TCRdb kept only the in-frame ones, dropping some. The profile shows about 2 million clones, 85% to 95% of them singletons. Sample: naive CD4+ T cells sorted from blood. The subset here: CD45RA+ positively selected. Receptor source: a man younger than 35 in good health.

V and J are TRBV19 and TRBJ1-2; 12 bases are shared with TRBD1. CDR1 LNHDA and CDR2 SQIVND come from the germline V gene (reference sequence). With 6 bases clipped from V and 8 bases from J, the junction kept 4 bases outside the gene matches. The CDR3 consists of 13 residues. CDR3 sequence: CASRGQGARGYTF. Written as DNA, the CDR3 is TGTGCCAGTAGGGGACAGGGGGCGAGAGGCTACACCTTC.

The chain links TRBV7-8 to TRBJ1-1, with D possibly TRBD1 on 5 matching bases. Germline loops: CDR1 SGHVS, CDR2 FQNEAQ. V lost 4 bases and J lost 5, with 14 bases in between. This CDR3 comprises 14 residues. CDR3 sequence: CASSYLPGGTEAFF. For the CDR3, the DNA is TGTGCCAGCAGCTACCTGCCCGGGGGGACTGAAGCTTTCTTT.

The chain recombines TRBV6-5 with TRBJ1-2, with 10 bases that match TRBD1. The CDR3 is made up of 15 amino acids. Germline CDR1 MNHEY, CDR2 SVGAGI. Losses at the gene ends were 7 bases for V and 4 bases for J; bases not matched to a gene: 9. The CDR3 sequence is CASNPTGGQVYGYTF. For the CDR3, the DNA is TGTGCCAGCAACCCGACAGGGGGCCAGGTCTATGGCTACACCTTC.